This T cell receptor (beta chain) was observed in a study of shared clonotypes between healthy human individuals. Study-wide results and limits: As a rule, naive subsets had a larger estimated richness than memory subsets. Around 5% of naive CD4 clonotypes were shared across a few donors.

Only CD45RO-negative cells positively selected for CCR7 counted as naive CD8 cells, so terminally differentiated effector memory CD45RA+ cells were excluded. How the authors handled the data: Filtering was not the same, since immunoSEQ gave junction-only sequences without quality scores. Here immunoSEQ multiplex PCR was the method, and the copy in TCRdb shows in-frame clones only, minus some. The D gene and trimming were derived from the DNA, and the V and J assignments and clone size from that table. Here the sample spans fewer than 850,000 clones, 90% to 97% being singletons. Comment on this clone: Its specificity is not known.

Losses at the gene ends were 10 bases for V and 0 bases for J; bases not matched to a gene: 15. The CDR3 has 17 residues. Germline CDR1 SNHLY, CDR2 FYNNEI. The chain links TRBV2 to TRBJ1-3; 7 bases map to TRBD1. The TCR was taken from a young man in good health. The sequenced sample was naive CD8+ T cells sorted from blood. The CDR3 DNA reads as TGTGCCACCTTTATCGGGACAGACAAAAGCTCTGGAAACACCATATATTTT. It is translated as CATFIGTDKSSGNTIYF.